Below, 14 T cell receptor beta chains from the same sample are listed, as sequenced in a study of blood T cell repertoires in COVID-19. Using immunoSEQ multiplex PCR, the repertoire was profiled, and TCRdb retains in-frame clones only, with some absent. Of some 200,000 clones in the sample, approximately 85% were seen once. What was sequenced was peripheral blood. The receptor source for this set is a woman aged 45-65 years with active or convalescent COVID-19.

This clone was counted a few times. The chain couples TRBV5-1 to TRBJ2-1, with 9 bases aligning to TRBD1. The J segment lost 7 bases and the V segment lost 2 bases, leaving 10 bases of the junction unmatched. Germline values: CDR1 SGHRS, CDR2 YFSETQ. This CDR3 contains 16 residues. The CDR3: CASSFLRTGVRNEQFF. DNA for the CDR3: TGCGCCAGCAGCTTTCTGAGGACAGGGGTGAGGAATGAGCAGTTCTTC. The whole variable domain, remainder taken from reference TRBV5-1 and TRBJ2-1, is KAGVTQTPRYLIKTRGQQVTLSCSPISGHRSVSWYQQTPGQGLQFLFEYFSETQRNKGNFPGRFSGRQFSNSRSEMNVSTLELGDSALYLCASSFLRTGVRNEQFFGPGTRLTVL.

The chain recombines TRBV24-1 with TRBJ2-1, with TRBD1 matching 7 bases. CDR1 and CDR2 (germline): KGHDR, SFDVKD. Unmatched junction bases numbered 4, after V lost 2 bases and J lost 1 base. This CDR3 contains 16 residues. The CDR3 nucleotides read TGTGCCACCAGTGATTACCCGGGACAGTCCTACAATGAGCAGTTCTTC. Translating gives CATSDYPGQSYNEQFF.

This chain uses TRBV19 with TRBJ2-1; 7 bases agree with TRBD2. The CDR3 extends over 13 amino acids. J gave up 9 bases and V 3 bases, and 5 bases lay outside the gene matches. Germline values: CDR1 LNHDA, CDR2 SQIVND (reference sequence). In DNA form, the CDR3 reads TGTGCCAGTAGTATGTCTGCGGGAGTTGAGCAGTTCTTC. Amino acid sequence: CASSMSAGVEQFF.

CDR3: CASSPSDRGYNEQFF. The CDR3 DNA is TGTGCCAGCAGCCCCTCGGACAGGGGGTACAATGAGCAGTTCTTC. The chain joins TRBV3-1 (or the pseudogene TRBV3-2) to TRBJ2-1; 10 bases line up with TRBD1. The V segment lost 4 bases and the J segment 4 bases; nucleotides outside the gene matches: 4. Looked up from germline, CDR1 is LGHDT and CDR2 is YNNKEL (reference sequence). The CDR3 runs to 15 residues.

The V call is TRBV5-1, the J call TRBJ2-2, with 13 bases that match TRBD2. This CDR3 is built from 16 residues. Per the germline V gene, CDR1 is SGHRS and CDR2 is YFSETQ. V shed 4 bases, J shed 7 bases, and the junction held 7 bases outside the gene matches. For the CDR3, the DNA is TGCGCCAGCAGCACTGGTGGACTAGCGGGGGTCGGGGAGCTGTTTTTT. Translated, it gives CASSTGGLAGVGELFF.

The DNA of the CDR3 is TGTGCCAGCTCACCACCCAGGGGGACAGATAGCACAGATACGCAGTATTTT. Encoded protein: CASSPPRGTDSTDTQYF. The chain is built from TRBV18 and TRBJ2-3; 7 bases fit TRBD1. J gave up 0 bases and V 0 bases, and 6 bases lay outside the gene matches. The CDR3 sequence is 17 residues long. Germline values: CDR1 KGHSH, CDR2 LQKENI.

The rearrangement uses TRBV7-9 and TRBJ1-5; D is undetermined. Trimming removed 4 bases from V and 5 bases from J, with 6 bases in between. The CDR3 contains 12 residues. Germline V gene data show CDR1 as SEHNR and CDR2 as FQNEAQ (reference sequence). The CDR3 spells CASSSRDQPQHF. The CDR3 DNA sequence: TGTGCCAGCAGCTCCCGGGATCAGCCCCAGCATTTT.

This clone was counted a few times. V and J are TRBV18 and TRBJ1-3; 8 nucleotides agree with TRBD1. Trimming took 3 bases from V and 0 from J; bases not matched to a gene: 4. The CDR3 runs 16 residues. CDR1 is KGHSH, CDR2 LQKENI, per germline. The CDR3 loop is CASSPRQGTSGNTIYF. CDR3 bases: TGTGCCAGCTCACCCCGACAGGGGACCTCTGGAAACACCATATATTTT.

The chain has TRBV7-2 and TRBJ1-6; D unresolved. Germline-derived CDR1 and CDR2 are SGHTA and FQGNSA. V lost 1 base to trimming and J lost 8 bases, with 9 bases between them. CDR3 length: 14 residues. CDR3 residues: CASSLGRNYSPLHF. As DNA, the CDR3 is TGTGCCAGCAGCTTAGGCAGAAATTATTCACCCCTCCACTTT.

The V and J genes are TRBV28 and TRBJ2-3; a possible D gene is TRBD2 (6 bases). CDR1 is MDHEN, CDR2 SYDVKM, per germline. V was clipped by 6 bases and J by 7 bases, with 17 bases between them. The CDR3 loop spans 14 amino acids. As DNA, the CDR3 is TGTGCCAGCAGCATGGGGAGACTAGGCAATACGCAGTATTTT. Its protein product is CASSMGRLGNTQYF.

In DNA form, the CDR3 reads TGTGCCACCAGTGATCCGCGGACTAGCGGGACGGAGACCCAGTACTTC. It codes for CATSDPRTSGTETQYF. This rearrangement joins TRBV24-1 to TRBJ2-5; 12 bases agree with TRBD2. J was trimmed by 5 bases and V by 3 bases; bases with no gene match: 6. The CDR3 has 16 amino acids. Germline V CDR1 and CDR2: KGHDR, SFDVKD.

The chain carries TRBV24-1 and TRBJ2-1; D is uncertain. CDR1 is KGHDR and CDR2 is SFDVKD in the germline V gene. V gave up 7 bases and J gave up 5 bases, with 17 bases separating them. The CDR3 is made up of 15 amino acids. The DNA of the CDR3 is TGTGCCACCAGCGGTAGCCTAGATTTTGACAATGAGCAGTTCTTC. Amino acid sequence: CATSGSLDFDNEQFF.

The genes are TRBV19 and TRBJ2-2, with a weak D call TRBD1 (5 bases). This CDR3 comprises 15 residues. The ends were cut back, 3 bases at V and 4 bases at J, with 12 bases in the middle. Germline V gene lookup returns CDR1 LNHDA and CDR2 SQIVND (reference sequence). The CDR3 spells CASSIEVRGTGELFF. CDR3 sequence (DNA): TGTGCCAGTAGTATTGAGGTTAGGGGCACCGGGGAGCTGTTTTTT.

This chain joins TRBV28 and TRBJ1-2, with D possibly TRBD1 on 5 matching bases. V lost 2 bases and J lost 8, with 21 bases in between. The CDR3 extends over 16 amino acids. Germline CDR1 reads MDHEN; CDR2 reads SYDVKM. The CDR3 coding sequence is TGTGCCAGCAGTTTACAAGGGCAGGGCACCCTGGGCGGCTACACCTTC. It is translated as CASSLQGQGTLGGYTF.